The text below deals with one T cell receptor (beta chain). This clonotype has at least ten counts. It lacks a known antigen. Base qualities are missing; no much larger clone stands one base away. From the cysteine through the phenylalanine, the CDR3 covers 16 amino acids. Just CDR3 DNA is preserved here, 48 bases in frame from base 1. The CDR1 and CDR2 encoded by the germline V gene are SGHTA and FQGNSA. Here V drops 4 bases and J drops 4 bases, and the junction holds 8 bases not matched to any gene. The sample is drawn from a study of T-cell memory formation after mild COVID-19 (dated by TCRdb to the early 2020s). Some background on the complete study: TCR sequence clusters from the two donors were found to be largely donor specific. In two donors, T-cell clones that expanded and contracted after mild COVID-19 were followed by sequencing TCRalpha and TCRbeta repertoires longitudinally. Two young, previously healthy adult volunteers made up the cohort, one male and one female. Broad study findings and their caveats: The study included only a couple of mild cases, and larger cohorts that include severe cases with pre-infection samples were judged to be necessary. Clones contracting from day 15 to 85 had balanced CD4/CD8 phenotypes, while a second wave expanding from day 15 to 37 was biased towards CD4+. Contracting CD4+ clones appeared mostly in the CM and EM memory subsets, whereas CD8+ clones were enriched in EMRA. SARS-CoV-2 specificity of the second-wave clones peaking on day 37 was not confirmed. Some responding clones were detected in pre-infection memory, suggesting pre-existing cross-reactive memory T cells joined the SARS-CoV-2 response.

PBMCs were isolated by Ficoll-Paque density gradient centrifugation. Sequencing instrument: Illumina NovaSeq 6000. TCRalpha and TCRbeta cDNA libraries were built by 5'RACE with constant-segment primers, adding sample barcodes and unique molecular identifiers. RNA was extracted from every sample with Trizol reagent. Library amplification was performed in two PCR steps, and a second sample barcode and Illumina TruSeq adapters were introduced in the second step. Sequencing of libraries was performed on an Illumina NovaSeq with 2 x 150 bp paired-end reads. The original pipeline was this. Demultiplexing of reads and collapsing into UMI-guided consensus sequences were performed with migec v1.2.7. Using mixcr v2.1.11, UMI consensuses were aligned to TRA and TRB V and J templates and then assembled into clonotypes. A clonotype was counted as expanded or contracted only when both edgeR and NoisET called the clonotype significant, with the noise models trained on biological replicates. For edgeR calls, the thresholds were a false discovery rate-adjusted p below 0.01 and a log2 fold-change of 1. As an exploratory analysis of dynamics, PCA with hierarchical clustering was applied to max-normalized trajectories of the 1000 most abundant clonotypes. The CD4 or CD8 phenotype of responding clones was assigned using the separately sequenced CD4+ and CD8+ repertoires. TCRdb itself trimmed the public reads at Q25 with fastp, ran MiXCR and retained productive beta chains. Each entry merges the rows of one CDR3 protein and shows their most common DNA and genes. TCRdb's processing, not the authors', yielded these V and J calls. In this sample the table shows 200,000 or so distinct CDR3 sequences, around 8.8% of which occur a single time. The ten largest account for 3.5% of the sample.

Input material: PBMCs or a T cell subset sorted from them (not recorded which). The receptor chain draws on TRBV7-2 and TRBJ2-1; 9 junctional bases match TRBD2. This sequence originates from a man younger than 35 who had mild COVID-19 (a few samples of this study predate the infection). The sample titles of this study are shuffled in the database, so cell type and time point are left out; the donor was told from shared clones. The nucleotides are TGTGCCAGCAGCTCGAACCACCTAGCGGGATACAATGAGCAGTTCTTC. The translation is CASSSNHLAGYNEQFF.